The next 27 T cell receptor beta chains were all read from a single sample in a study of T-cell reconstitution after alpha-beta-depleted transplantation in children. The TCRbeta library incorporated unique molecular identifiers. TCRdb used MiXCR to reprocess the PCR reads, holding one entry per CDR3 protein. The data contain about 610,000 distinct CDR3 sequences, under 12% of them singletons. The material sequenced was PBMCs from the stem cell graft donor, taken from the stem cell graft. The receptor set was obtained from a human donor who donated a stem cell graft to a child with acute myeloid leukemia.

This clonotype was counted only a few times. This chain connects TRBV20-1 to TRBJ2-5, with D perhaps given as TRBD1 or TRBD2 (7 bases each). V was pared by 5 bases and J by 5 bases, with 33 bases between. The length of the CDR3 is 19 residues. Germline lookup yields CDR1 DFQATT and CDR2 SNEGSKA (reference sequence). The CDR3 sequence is CSAVRGGLDRNSKLETQYF. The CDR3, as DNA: TGCAGTGCTGTCAGGGGGGGCCTCGACCGAAACAGCAAGTTGGAGACCCAGTACTTC.

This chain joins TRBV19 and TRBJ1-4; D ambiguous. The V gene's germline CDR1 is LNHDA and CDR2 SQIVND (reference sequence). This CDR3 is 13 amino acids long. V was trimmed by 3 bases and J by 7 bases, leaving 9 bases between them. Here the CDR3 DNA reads TGTGCCAGTAGTATCTACGCCCGTGAAAAACTGTTTTTT. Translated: CASSIYAREKLFF.

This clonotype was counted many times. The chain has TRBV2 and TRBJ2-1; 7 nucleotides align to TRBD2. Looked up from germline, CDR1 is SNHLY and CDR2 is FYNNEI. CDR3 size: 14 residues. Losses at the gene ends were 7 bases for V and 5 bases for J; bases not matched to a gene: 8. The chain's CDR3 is CASTQRETNNEQFF. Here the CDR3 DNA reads TGTGCCAGCACGCAGCGGGAAACGAACAATGAGCAGTTCTTC.

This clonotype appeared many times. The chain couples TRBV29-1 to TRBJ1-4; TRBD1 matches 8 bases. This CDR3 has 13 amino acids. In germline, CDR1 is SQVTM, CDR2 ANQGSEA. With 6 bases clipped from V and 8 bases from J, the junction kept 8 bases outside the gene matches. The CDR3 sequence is CSVTGTGSEKLFF. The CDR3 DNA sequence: TGCAGCGTGACCGGGACAGGATCCGAAAAACTGTTTTTT. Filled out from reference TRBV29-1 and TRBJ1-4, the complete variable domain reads SAVISQKPSRDICQRGTSLTIQCQVDSQVTMMFWYRQQPGQSLTLIATANQGSEATYESGFVIDKFPISRPNLTFSTLTVSNMSPEDSSIYLCSVTGTGSEKLFFGSGTQLSVL.

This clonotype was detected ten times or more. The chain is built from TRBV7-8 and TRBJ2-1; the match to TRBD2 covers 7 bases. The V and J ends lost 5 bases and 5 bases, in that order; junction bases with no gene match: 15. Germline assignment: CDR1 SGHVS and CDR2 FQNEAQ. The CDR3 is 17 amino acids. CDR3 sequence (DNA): TGTGCCAGCAGCCGCGGGAGTGGATTCCCCAATAACAATGAGCAGTTCTTC. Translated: CASSRGSGFPNNNEQFF. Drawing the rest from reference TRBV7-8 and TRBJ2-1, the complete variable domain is GAGVSQSPRYKVAKRGQDVALRCDPISGHVSLFWYQQALGQGPEFLTYFQNEAQLDKSGLPSDRFFAERPEGSVSTLKIQRTQQEDSAVYLCASSRGSGFPNNNEQFFGPGTRLTVL.

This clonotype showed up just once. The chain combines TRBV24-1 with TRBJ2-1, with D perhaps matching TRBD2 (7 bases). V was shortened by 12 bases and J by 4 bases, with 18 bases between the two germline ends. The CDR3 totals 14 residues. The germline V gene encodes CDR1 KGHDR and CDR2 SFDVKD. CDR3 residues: CASSGRGGYNEQFF. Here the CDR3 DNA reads TGTGCCTCCTCTGGTAGGGGGGGATACAATGAGCAGTTCTTC.

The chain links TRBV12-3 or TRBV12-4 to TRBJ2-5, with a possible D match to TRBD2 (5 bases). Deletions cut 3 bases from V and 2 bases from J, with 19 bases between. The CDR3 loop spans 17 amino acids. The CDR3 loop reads CASSLSGLLPSQETQYF. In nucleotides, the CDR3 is TGTGCCAGCAGTTTGAGCGGCCTTCTCCCCAGTCAAGAGACCCAGTACTTC.

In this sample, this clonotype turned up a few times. The CDR3 DNA reads TGTGCCAGCAGCCCTTGGACTAGCCCCTCCTACGAGCAGTACTTC. Its translation: CASSPWTSPSYEQYF. This rearrangement joins TRBV7-2 to TRBJ2-7; TRBD2 matches at 8 bases. The germline V gene encodes CDR1 SGHTA and CDR2 FQGNSA. V lost 5 bases and J lost 0; bases outside the gene matches: 6. There are 15 residues in the CDR3.

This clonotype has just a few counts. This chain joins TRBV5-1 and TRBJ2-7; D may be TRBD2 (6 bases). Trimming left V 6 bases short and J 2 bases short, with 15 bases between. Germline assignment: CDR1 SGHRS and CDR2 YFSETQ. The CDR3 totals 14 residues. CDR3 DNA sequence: TGCGCCAGCACGTCTATTGCGGGGACCTACGAGCAGTACTTC. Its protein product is CASTSIAGTYEQYF.

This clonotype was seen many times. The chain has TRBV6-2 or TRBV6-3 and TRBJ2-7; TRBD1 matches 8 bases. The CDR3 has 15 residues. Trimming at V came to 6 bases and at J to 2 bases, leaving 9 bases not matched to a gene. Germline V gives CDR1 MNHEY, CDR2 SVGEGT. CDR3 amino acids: CASSDPWTGTYEQYF. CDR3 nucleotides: TGTGCCAGCAGCGACCCCTGGACAGGGACCTACGAGCAGTACTTC.

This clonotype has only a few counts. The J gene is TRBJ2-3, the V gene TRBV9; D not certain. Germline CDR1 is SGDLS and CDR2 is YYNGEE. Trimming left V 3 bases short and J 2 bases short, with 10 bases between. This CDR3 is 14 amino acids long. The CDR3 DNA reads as TGTGCCAGCAGCGAACCGAGCAACACAGATACGCAGTATTTT. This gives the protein CASSEPSNTDTQYF.

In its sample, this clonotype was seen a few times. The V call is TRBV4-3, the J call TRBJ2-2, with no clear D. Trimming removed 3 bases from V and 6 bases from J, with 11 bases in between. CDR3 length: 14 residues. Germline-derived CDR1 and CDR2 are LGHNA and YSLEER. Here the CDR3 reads CASSHVPRAGELFF. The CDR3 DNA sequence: TGCGCCAGCAGCCATGTACCTAGGGCCGGGGAGCTGTTTTTT.

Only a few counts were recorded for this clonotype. The CDR3 is CSARGTGNPYEQYF. The CDR3 bases are TGCAGTGCTAGAGGGACAGGGAATCCCTACGAGCAGTACTTC. The genes are TRBV20-1 and TRBJ2-7; 8 bases align to TRBD1. J was trimmed by 2 bases and V by 1 base; bases with no gene match: 4. The V gene's germline CDR1 is DFQATT and CDR2 SNEGSKA (reference sequence). This CDR3 spans 14 amino acids.

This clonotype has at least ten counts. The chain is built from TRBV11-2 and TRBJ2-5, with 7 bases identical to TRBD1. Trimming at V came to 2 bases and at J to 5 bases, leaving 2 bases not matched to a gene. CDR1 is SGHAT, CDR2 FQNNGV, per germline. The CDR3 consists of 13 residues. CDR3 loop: CASSLFRGETQYF. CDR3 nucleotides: TGTGCCAGCAGCTTATTCAGGGGGGAGACCCAGTACTTC.

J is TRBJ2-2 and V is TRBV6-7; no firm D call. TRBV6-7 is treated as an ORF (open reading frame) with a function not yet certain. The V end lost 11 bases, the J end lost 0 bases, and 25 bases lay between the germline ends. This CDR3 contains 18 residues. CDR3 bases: TGTGCCCTCTGTATTAGGACCCCAGGCTTAGCGAACACCGGGGAGCTGTTTTTT. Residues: CALCIRTPGLANTGELFF.

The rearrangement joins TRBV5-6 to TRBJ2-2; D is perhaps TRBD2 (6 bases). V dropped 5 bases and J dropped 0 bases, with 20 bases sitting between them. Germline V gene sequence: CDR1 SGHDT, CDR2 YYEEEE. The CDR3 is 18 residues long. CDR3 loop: CASSNRGPGVSNTGELFF. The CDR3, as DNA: TGTGCCAGCAGTAATCGGGGACCGGGGGTTTCGAACACCGGGGAGCTGTTTTTT. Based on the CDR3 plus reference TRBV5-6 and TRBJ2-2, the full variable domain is DAGVTQSPTHLIKTRGQQVTLRCSPKSGHDTVSWYQQALGQGPQFIFQYYEEEERQRGNFPDRFSGHQFPNYSSELNVNALLLGDSALYLCASSNRGPGVSNTGELFFGEGSRLTVL.

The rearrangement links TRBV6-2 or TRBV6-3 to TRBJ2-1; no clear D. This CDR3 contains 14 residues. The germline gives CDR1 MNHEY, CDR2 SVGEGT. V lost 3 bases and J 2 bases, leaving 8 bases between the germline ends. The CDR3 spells CASSYYPTYNEQFF. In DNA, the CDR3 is TGTGCCAGCAGTTATTACCCCACCTACAATGAGCAGTTCTTC.

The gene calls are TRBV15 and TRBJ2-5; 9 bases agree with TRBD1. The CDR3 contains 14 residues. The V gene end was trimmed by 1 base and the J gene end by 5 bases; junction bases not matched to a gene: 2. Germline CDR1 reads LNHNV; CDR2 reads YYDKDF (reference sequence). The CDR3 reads CATSRAGTGETQYF. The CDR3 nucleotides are TGTGCCACCAGCAGAGCGGGGACAGGGGAGACCCAGTACTTC.

CDR3 loop: CASSLLGGWEETQYF. Written as DNA, the CDR3 is TGTGCCAGCAGCTTATTAGGGGGATGGGAAGAGACCCAGTACTTC. The gene calls are TRBV7-2 and TRBJ2-5; tentatively, D is TRBD1 (6 bases). Trimming took 2 bases from V and 3 from J, leaving 13 bases between them. Germline V gene sequence: CDR1 SGHTA, CDR2 FQGNSA. The CDR3 runs to 15 residues.

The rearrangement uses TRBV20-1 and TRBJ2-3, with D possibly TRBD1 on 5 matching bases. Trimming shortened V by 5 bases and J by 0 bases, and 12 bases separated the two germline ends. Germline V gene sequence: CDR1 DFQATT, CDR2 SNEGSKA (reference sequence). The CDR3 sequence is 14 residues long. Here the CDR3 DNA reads TGCAGTGCTCGACAGAGGCAGAGCACAGATACGCAGTATTTT. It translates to CSARQRQSTDTQYF.

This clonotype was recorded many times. DNA of the CDR3: TGCGCCAGCAGCACGGGACAGGGCGACTACGAGCAGTACTTC. Protein sequence: CASSTGQGDYEQYF. The chain is built from TRBV4-3 and TRBJ2-7; 9 bases are shared with TRBD1. V gave up 5 bases and J gave up 3 bases; unmatched junction bases: 5. The CDR3 covers 14 residues. Germline-derived CDR1 and CDR2 are LGHNA and YSLEER.

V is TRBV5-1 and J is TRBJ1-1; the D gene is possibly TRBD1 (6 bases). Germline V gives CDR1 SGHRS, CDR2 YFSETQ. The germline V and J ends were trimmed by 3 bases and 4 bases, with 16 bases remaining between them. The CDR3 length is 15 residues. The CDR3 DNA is TGCGCCAGCAGCTACTACTCACAGGGCCCCACTGAAGCTTTCTTT. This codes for CASSYYSQGPTEAFF.

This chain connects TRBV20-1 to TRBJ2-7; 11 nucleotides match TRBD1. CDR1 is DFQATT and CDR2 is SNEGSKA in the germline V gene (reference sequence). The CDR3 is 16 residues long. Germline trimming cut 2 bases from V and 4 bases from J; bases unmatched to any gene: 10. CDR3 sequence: CSARQLGRDRGYEQYF. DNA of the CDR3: TGCAGTGCTAGACAACTAGGAAGGGACAGGGGGTACGAGCAGTACTTC.

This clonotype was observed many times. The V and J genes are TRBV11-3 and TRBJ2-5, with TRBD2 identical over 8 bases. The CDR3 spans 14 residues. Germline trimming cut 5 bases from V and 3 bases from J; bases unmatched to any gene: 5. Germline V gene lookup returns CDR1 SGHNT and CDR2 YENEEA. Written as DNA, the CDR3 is TGTGCCAGCAGCCCGGGAGGGGATAAAGAGACCCAGTACTTC. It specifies CASSPGGDKETQYF.

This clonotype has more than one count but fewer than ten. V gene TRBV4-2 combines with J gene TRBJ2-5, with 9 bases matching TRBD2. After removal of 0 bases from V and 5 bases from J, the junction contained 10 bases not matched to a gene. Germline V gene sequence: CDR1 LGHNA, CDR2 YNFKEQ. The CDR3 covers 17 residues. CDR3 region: CASSQESSGRIRETQYF. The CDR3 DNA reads TGTGCCAGCAGCCAAGAATCCAGCGGGAGGATTCGGGAGACCCAGTACTTC.

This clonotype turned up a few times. This CDR3 is CASSEPGQPSSYEQYF. The CDR3 DNA is TGTGCCAGCAGCGAACCGGGACAGCCGAGCTCCTACGAGCAGTACTTC. The chain employs TRBV7-9 and TRBJ2-7, with TRBD1 matching 7 bases. Germline-derived CDR1 and CDR2 are SEHNR and FQNEAQ (reference sequence). J was trimmed by 0 bases and V by 5 bases; bases with no gene match: 10. This CDR3 is built from 16 residues.

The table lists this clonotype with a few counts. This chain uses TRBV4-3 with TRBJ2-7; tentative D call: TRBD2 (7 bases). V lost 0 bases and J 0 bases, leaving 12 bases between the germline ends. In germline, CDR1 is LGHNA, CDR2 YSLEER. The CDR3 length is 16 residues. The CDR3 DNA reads TGCGCCAGCAGCCAAGATAGGGGGGGACCCTCCTACGAGCAGTACTTC. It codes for CASSQDRGGPSYEQYF.